The 14 T cell receptor beta chains below were found in one sample sequenced in a study of CXCR3-negative and CXCR3-positive naive CD8 T cells (dated by TCRdb to the late 2010s). Results the study describes overall, beyond this receptor: TRB CDR3s from CXCR3-positive naive cells showed higher hydrophobicity (lower Kidera factor 4), lower energy, and higher strength and volume indices than CXCR3-negative naive cells.

These receptors lack a known antigen. The sequencing machine was a NextSeq 550. The Human TCR Profiling Kit (MiLaboratory) was used to make UMI-labeled 5' RACE TRB cDNA libraries. Through TCRdb reprocessing, the reads give one entry per CDR3 protein sequence; DNA is omitted. The sample's table lists a count of about 150,000 distinct CDR3 sequences. About 0.28% of the sample is in the top ten clones. Sequencing input: naive CXCR3+ CD8+ T cells from blood. What this sample's cell subset or site label stands for: CD45RO-CCR7+CD27+CD95- naive CD8+ T cells expressing CXCR3 (TNR3+). These receptors were obtained from a human donor in good health. Some clones in this sample may be carry-over from other donors' samples.

The chain is built from TRBV4-2 and TRBJ1-3. The CDR3 totals 17 residues. Germline V gene lookup returns CDR1 LGHNA and CDR2 YNFKEQ. The CDR3 region is CASSQDIVHLAGNTIYF.

The genes are TRBV4-3 and TRBJ2-7. CDR1 LGHNA and CDR2 YSLEER come from the germline V gene. The length of the CDR3 is 14 residues. The CDR3 sequence: CASSAHEVSYEQYF.

The chain couples TRBV3-1 to TRBJ2-6. This CDR3 is 17 amino acids long. Germline CDR1 LGHDT, CDR2 YNNKEL (reference sequence). CDR3 residues: CASSPRSGISGANVLTF.

The chain combines TRBV7-9 with TRBJ2-5; TCRdb calls TRBD2, which cannot be checked without DNA. This CDR3 has 14 residues. The germline CDR1 and CDR2 sequences are SEHNR and FQNEAQ (reference sequence). The CDR3 spells CASSPEGWQETQYF.

The genes are TRBV28 and TRBJ2-7; there is no DNA to check the TCRdb D call of TRBD2. Per germline, CDR1 MDHEN and CDR2 SYDVKM. This CDR3 has 15 residues. Here the CDR3 reads CASSPSLARSYEQYF.

This rearrangement joins TRBV3-1 to TRBJ2-1. Germline assignment: CDR1 LGHDT and CDR2 YNNKEL (reference sequence). The CDR3 loop spans 14 amino acids. This CDR3 is CASSQETGSNEQFF.

The chain has TRBV11-3 and TRBJ2-1; TCRdb gives TRBD2 as the D gene, but with no DNA this cannot be confirmed. The CDR3 is 15 amino acids. The germline CDR1 and CDR2 sequences are SGHNT and YENEEA. This CDR3 reads CASSSRGLADNEQFF.

CDR3 in amino acids: CASSVGLASTETQYF. This chain joins TRBV9 and TRBJ2-5; TCRdb outputs TRBD2, but without DNA this stays unchecked. The CDR3 has 15 amino acids. CDR1 and CDR2 (germline): SGDLS, YYNGEE.

This chain connects TRBV6-6 to TRBJ2-7; the TCRdb call, TRBD2, lacks DNA for checking. This CDR3 spans 15 amino acids. The germline gives CDR1 MNHNY, CDR2 SVGAGI (reference sequence). CDR3 protein: CASSYRVNRGGEQYF.

This chain joins TRBV4-2 and TRBJ1-2; the TRBD1 assignment by TCRdb is unverifiable without DNA. The CDR3 has 12 residues. Per the germline V gene, CDR1 is LGHNA and CDR2 is YNFKEQ. The CDR3 here is CASSQDSGQGSF.

V and J are TRBV6-2 or TRBV6-3 and TRBJ2-3. Germline CDR1 reads MNHEY; CDR2 reads SVGEGT. The CDR3 covers 15 residues. Here the CDR3 reads CASSSPTRSTDTQYF.

The chain employs TRBV7-2 and TRBJ1-2; TCRdb returns TRBD1, unconfirmable since there is no DNA. The CDR3 sequence is 14 residues long. Germline V gene data show CDR1 as SGHTA and CDR2 as FQGNSA. The CDR3 protein is CASGVGTGVGGYTF.

The rearrangement uses TRBV7-8 and TRBJ1-6. CDR3 size: 15 residues. The V gene's germline CDR1 is SGHVS and CDR2 FQNEAQ. The CDR3 loop is CASSLVAQDNSPLHF.

CDR3 region: CASSSRRVNTEAFF. The V and J genes are TRBV13 and TRBJ1-1. Germline-derived CDR1 and CDR2 are PRHDT and FYEKMQ (reference sequence). The CDR3 length is 14 residues.